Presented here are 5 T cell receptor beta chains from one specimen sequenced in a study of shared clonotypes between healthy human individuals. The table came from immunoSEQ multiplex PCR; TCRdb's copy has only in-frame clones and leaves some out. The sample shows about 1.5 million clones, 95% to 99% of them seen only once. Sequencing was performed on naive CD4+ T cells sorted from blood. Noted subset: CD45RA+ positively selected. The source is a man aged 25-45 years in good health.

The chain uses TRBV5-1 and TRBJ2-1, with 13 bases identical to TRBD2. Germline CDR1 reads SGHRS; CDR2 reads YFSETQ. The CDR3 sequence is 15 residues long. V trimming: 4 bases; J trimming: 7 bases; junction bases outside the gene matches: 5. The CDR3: CASSHGTSGTNEQFF. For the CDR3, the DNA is TGCGCCAGCAGCCACGGGACTAGCGGGACTAATGAGCAGTTCTTC.

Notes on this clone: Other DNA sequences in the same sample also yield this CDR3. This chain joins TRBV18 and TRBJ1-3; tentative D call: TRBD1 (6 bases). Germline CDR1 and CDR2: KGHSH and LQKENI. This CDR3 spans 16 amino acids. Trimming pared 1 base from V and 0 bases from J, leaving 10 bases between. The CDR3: CASSPQQGLSGNTIYF. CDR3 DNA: TGTGCCAGCTCACCACAGCAGGGGCTCTCTGGAAACACCATATATTTT. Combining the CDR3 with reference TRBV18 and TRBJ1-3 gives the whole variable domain NAGVMQNPRHLVRRRGQEARLRCSPMKGHSHVYWYRQLPEEGLKFMVYLQKENIIDESGMPKERFSAEFPKEGPSILRIQQVVRGDSAAYFCASSPQQGLSGNTIYFGEGSWLTVV.

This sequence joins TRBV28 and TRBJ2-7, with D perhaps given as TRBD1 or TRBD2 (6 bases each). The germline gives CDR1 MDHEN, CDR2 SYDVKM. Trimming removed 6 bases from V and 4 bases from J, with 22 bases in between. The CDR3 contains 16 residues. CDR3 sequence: CASRPIRGELIYEQYF. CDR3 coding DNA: TGTGCCAGCAGACCCATTAGGGGGGAACTCATATACGAGCAGTACTTC.

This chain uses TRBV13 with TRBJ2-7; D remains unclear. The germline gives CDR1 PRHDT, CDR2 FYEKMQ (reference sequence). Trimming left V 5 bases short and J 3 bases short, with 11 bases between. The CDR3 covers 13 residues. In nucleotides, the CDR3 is TGTGCCAGCAGCCGTAACCTTGGCTACGAGCAGTACTTC. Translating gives CASSRNLGYEQYF.

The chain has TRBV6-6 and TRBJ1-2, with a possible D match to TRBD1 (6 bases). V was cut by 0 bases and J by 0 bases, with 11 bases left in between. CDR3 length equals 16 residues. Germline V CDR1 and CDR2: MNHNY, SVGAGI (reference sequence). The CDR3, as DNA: TGTGCCAGCAGTTACTCGACAGGTGGAACTAACTATGGCTACACCTTC. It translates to CASSYSTGGTNYGYTF.